Listed below are T cell receptor beta chains from one sample, sequenced in a study of cytomegalovirus exposure and HLA in healthy donors. Sequenced by immunoSEQ multiplex PCR; TCRdb stores in-frame clones only, minus some. The sample lists roughly 97,000 clones, over 75% seen once, with over 5% in the top ten. The sequenced sample consisted of PBMCs. Every receptor here comes from a man aged 35-49 years in good health and CMV-seropositive. Each CDR3 is given with its conserved first and last residue. D genes are given only for firm matches. Clone size, where shown, is once, few, many, or a class for clones that have expanded.

V gene,clone size,D gene,J gene,CDR3 DNA,CDR3 protein
TRBV18,NA,NA,TRBJ1-2,TGTGCCAGCTCACCAAGGTCGACAATAGATAACTATGGCTACACCTTC,CASSPRSTIDNYGYTF
TRBV7-9,NA,TRBD1,TRBJ1-1,TGTGCCAGCAGCCCGGACAGGGCCAGACTCGGGACTGAAGCTTTCTTT,CASSPDRARLGTEAFF
TRBV6-5,NA,NA,TRBJ1-3,TGTGCCAGCAGTTACTTACAGGGTTCTGGAAACACCATATATTTT,CASSYLQGSGNTIYF
TRBV19,NA,NA,TRBJ2-7,TGTGCCAGTAGTATACAAAGACACCTCGGCGAGCAGTACTTC,CASSIQRHLGEQYF
TRBV30,NA,TRBD1,TRBJ1-5,TGTGCCTGGAGTAGGGGGCTGAGCTACGATCAGCCCCAGCATTTT,CAWSRGLSYDQPQHF
TRBV7-2,NA,TRBD1,TRBJ1-2,TGTGCCAGCAGCCCCGTGGACAGGGGGGGCTACACCTTC,CASSPVDRGGYTF
TRBV5-4,few,NA,TRBJ2-5,TGTGCCAGCAGCCTCAACAGGGAAGAGACCCAGTACTTC,CASSLNREETQYF
TRBV6-6,NA,NA,TRBJ1-5,TGTGCCAGCAGTCCCATCGGGAAGACTAGCAATCAGCCCCAGCATTTT,CASSPIGKTSNQPQHF
TRBV12-5,once,NA,TRBJ1-5,TGTGCTAGTGCCTTGGAGGAGGGGCAGCCCCAGCATTTT,CASALEEGQPQHF
TRBV7-9,NA,TRBD2,TRBJ2-5,TGTGCCAGCAGCTTAGGCCTAGCGGGAGGGCGAGAGACCCAGTACTTC,CASSLGLAGGRETQYF
TRBV19,NA,NA,TRBJ2-5,TGTGCCAGTAGTACCACGGTACAAGAGACCCAGTACTTC,CASSTTVQETQYF
TRBV30,NA,TRBD2,TRBJ2-1,TGTGCCTGGGGATTAGCGGGGGCCTACAATGAGCAGTTCTTC,CAWGLAGAYNEQFF
TRBV7-2,NA,TRBD1,TRBJ1-4,TGTGCCAGCAGCAGACAGGGGGCGGGTGAAAAACTGTTTTTT,CASSRQGAGEKLFF
TRBV7-9,NA,TRBD1,TRBJ1-2,TGTGCCAGCAGCCTGGGACAGGGTAGTGGCTACACCTTC,CASSLGQGSGYTF
TRBV15,few,TRBD1,TRBJ1-4,TGTGCCACCAGCCGAACAGGGGAATATGAAAAACTGTTTTTT,CATSRTGEYEKLFF
TRBV4-2,NA,NA,TRBJ1-6,TGTGCCAGCAGCCAAGGAGGGGCGGGAAGGGATTCACCCCTCCACTTT,CASSQGGAGRDSPLHF
TRBV27,NA,TRBD2,TRBJ2-1,TGTGCCAGCAGGCAAGCGGGACCGTATGCGGGTGAGCAGTTCTTC,CASRQAGPYAGEQFF
TRBV5-4,NA,TRBD1,TRBJ1-2,TGTGCCAGCAGCGGGGACAGGACCTATGGCTACACCTTC,CASSGDRTYGYTF
TRBV5-1,NA,NA,TRBJ2-7,TGCGCCAGCAGCTTAGGGACAGCCTGGGGGGCGACCTACGAGCAGTACTTC,CASSLGTAWGATYEQYF
TRBV7-9,NA,TRBD1,TRBJ2-3,TGTGCCAGCAGCTTGGGACAGGGGACCTTTACGCAGTATTTT,CASSLGQGTFTQYF
TRBV15,NA,NA,TRBJ1-1,TGTGCCACCAGCCAGGGGCGCCGCACTGAAGCTTTCTTT,CATSQGRRTEAFF
TRBV27,NA,NA,TRBJ2-1,TGTGCCAGCAGGAGGGCCCCCTACAATGAGCAGTTCTTC,CASRRAPYNEQFF
TRBV5-4,few,NA,TRBJ2-2,TGTGCCAGCAGCCTACCAAACGGGGTGGGCACCGGGGAGCTGTTTTTT,CASSLPNGVGTGELFF
TRBV7-9,NA,NA,TRBJ2-1,TGTGCCAGCAGCTTAGCGCACAGGCTCGATGAGCAGTTCTTC,CASSLAHRLDEQFF
TRBV6-6,NA,NA,TRBJ1-1,TGTGCCAGCAGAACCCAAGAGACAAATTACAAAGCTTTCTTT,CASRTQETNYKAFF
TRBV10-3,NA,NA,TRBJ1-2,TGTGCCATCAGTGAGTCTGGCGGCTACACCTTC,CAISESGGYTF
TRBV7-8,NA,NA,TRBJ1-2,TGTGCCAGCAGCTTAAGCGGGGGGGGAATTGGTGGCTACACCTTC,CASSLSGGGIGGYTF
TRBV18,NA,NA,TRBJ1-1,TGTGCCAGCTCACCCGCCCGAGTTTACACTGAAGCTTTCTTT,CASSPARVYTEAFF
TRBV6-6,once,TRBD2,TRBJ2-7,TGTGCCAGCAGCTTTACGGGGGGAGCAGGCTCCTACGAGCAGTACTTC,CASSFTGGAGSYEQYF
TRBV2,NA,NA,TRBJ1-2,TGTGCCAGCTATATTAGCTATGGCTACACCTTC,CASYISYGYTF
TRBV28,NA,NA,TRBJ1-1,TGTGCCAGCAGTTTAACAACAGGCTCGGGGAACACTGAAGCTTTCTTT,CASSLTTGSGNTEAFF
TRBV5-1,NA,TRBD1,TRBJ2-1,TGCGCCAGCAGCACGACAGGGGAGGAGCAGTTCTTC,CASSTTGEEQFF
TRBV25-1,NA,TRBD1,TRBJ1-5,TGTGCCAGCAGCTCAGGGGGGCAGCCCCAGCATTTT,CASSSGGQPQHF
TRBV7-7,NA,TRBD2,TRBJ2-2,TGTGCCAGCAGCTTAGCCGCTAGCGGGAGGGCCGGGGAGCTGTTTTTT,CASSLAASGRAGELFF
TRBV7-6,NA,NA,TRBJ2-5,TGTGCCAGCAGCTTAGATAGAAGGACCCAGTACTTC,CASSLDRRTQYF
TRBV6-6,NA,NA,TRBJ2-1,TGTGCCAGCAGTACGAGGACAAGTGGATCCTACAATGAGCAGTTCTTC,CASSTRTSGSYNEQFF
TRBV5-6,NA,NA,TRBJ2-1,TGTGCCAGCAGCTACAGGGATGAGCAGTTCTTC,CASSYRDEQFF
TRBV14,once,TRBD2,TRBJ2-7,TGTGCCAGCAGCCTCCTGCCCAGCGGGAGAATGTACGAGCAGTACTTC,CASSLLPSGRMYEQYF
TRBV12-5,NA,TRBD1,TRBJ1-3,TGTGCTAGTGGACGTACAGGGGGTGGAAACACCATATATTTT,CASGRTGGGNTIYF
TRBV11-2,NA,NA,TRBJ2-4,TGTGCCAGCAGCCCCGGACAGTTCAAAAACATTCAGTACTTC,CASSPGQFKNIQYF
TRBV5-8,NA,TRBD2,TRBJ2-7,TGTGCCAGCAGCTTGGCGCTAGCGGGAGTCAGCAACGAGCAGTACTTC,CASSLALAGVSNEQYF
TRBV6-4,NA,TRBD1,TRBJ2-3,TGTGCCAGCAGAGCGGACAGGACCACAGATACGCAGTATTTT,CASRADRTTDTQYF
TRBV28,NA,TRBD2,TRBJ2-3,TGTGCATATCAAGAAGGCGGGAGGGGAGATACGCAGTATTTT,CAYQEGGRGDTQYF
TRBV6-5,NA,NA,TRBJ2-5,TGTGCCAGCAGTTACTCGAACTTCCAAGAGACCCAGTACTTC,CASSYSNFQETQYF
TRBV19,NA,NA,TRBJ1-1,TGTGCCAGTAGCCTGGGGGGGAACACTGAAGCTTTCTTT,CASSLGGNTEAFF
TRBV9,NA,NA,TRBJ1-1,TGTGCCAGCAGTGCCTCAGGCAGGCGAAACACTGAAGCTTTCTTT,CASSASGRRNTEAFF
TRBV15,few,NA,TRBJ1-1,TGTGCCACCTCGCGCAGGGTGAACACTGAAGCTTTCTTT,CATSRRVNTEAFF
TRBV29-1,NA,NA,TRBJ2-2,TGCAGCGTCATACCCGACAGGAACACCGGGGAGCTGTTTTTT,CSVIPDRNTGELFF